This is a list of T cell receptor beta chains from one sample in a study of chemoradiotherapy in HPV16-positive cancers. Using immunoSEQ multiplex PCR, the repertoire was profiled, and TCRdb retains in-frame clones only, with some absent. The sample carries tens of thousands of clones, over 75% recorded once. Sample: blood, taken from a patient who underwent chemoradiotherapy. Receptors were obtained from a human donor with HPV-associated anogenital cancer. CDR3s include the opening cysteine and the closing phenylalanine or tryptophan. Each record gives: D gene, J gene, clone size, V gene, CDR3 protein, CDR3 DNA. A D gene is named only where the DNA matches it firmly. Clone size is shown for a subset of rows, as once, few, many or a class of expanded clone.

>-|TRBJ1-2|-|TRBV2
CASRSGGGPSYGYTF
TGTGCCAGCAGGTCCGGGGGAGGTCCCTCCTATGGCTACACCTTC
>-|TRBJ2-1|-|TRBV5-8
CASSSLGQRYNEQFF
TGTGCCAGCAGCTCCCTAGGACAGAGATACAATGAGCAGTTCTTC
>-|TRBJ1-6|-|TRBV10-3
CAIKEYNSPLHF
TGTGCCATCAAGGAGTATAATTCACCCCTCCACTTT
>-|TRBJ2-7|few|TRBV19
CASSTRGYEQYF
TGTGCCAGTAGTACCAGGGGCTACGAGCAGTACTTC
>TRBD1|TRBJ1-2|-|TRBV7-2
CASSLDQGGLTF
TGTGCCAGCAGCTTAGACCAGGGGGGGCTCACCTTC
>-|TRBJ1-5|few|TRBV6-5
CASSSVAGSNQPQHF
TGTGCCAGCAGTTCAGTAGCCGGAAGCAATCAGCCCCAGCATTTT
>TRBD1|TRBJ2-7|-|TRBV5-1
CASSYQGQVGEQYF
TGCGCCAGCAGCTACCAGGGACAGGTGGGGGAGCAGTACTTC
>-|TRBJ2-1|-|TRBV4-3
CASSQVTRTYNEQFF
TGCGCCAGCAGCCAAGTGACGCGGACATACAATGAGCAGTTCTTC
>-|TRBJ1-1|-|TRBV18
CASSPEHQNTEAFF
TGTGCCAGCTCACCCGAACACCAGAACACTGAAGCTTTCTTT
>TRBD2|TRBJ2-1|-|TRBV7-8
CASSPSGGPNNEQFF
TGTGCCAGCAGCCCGAGCGGGGGGCCCAACAATGAGCAGTTCTTC
>-|TRBJ2-5|-|TRBV27
CASSLYSGTPETQYF
TGTGCCAGCAGTTTATATAGTGGAACACCTGAGACCCAGTACTTC
>-|TRBJ1-1|-|TRBV5-8
CASSAKNGAFF
TGTGCCAGCAGCGCCAAGAATGGAGCTTTCTTT
>TRBD1|TRBJ1-1|-|TRBV9
CASSARGNQNTEAFF
TGTGCCAGCAGCGCCAGGGGGAACCAGAACACTGAAGCTTTCTTT
>-|TRBJ1-1|few|TRBV2
CASSATTNTEAFF
TGTGCCAGCAGTGCTACCACGAACACTGAAGCTTTCTTT
>TRBD1|TRBJ2-1|-|TRBV6-1
CASSVGTATYNEQFF
TGTGCCAGCAGTGTGGGGACAGCTACCTACAATGAGCAGTTCTTC
>-|TRBJ2-2|-|TRBV9
CASSVTTAANTGELFF
TGTGCCAGCAGCGTAACGACAGCCGCGAACACCGGGGAGCTGTTTTTT
>TRBD1|TRBJ1-2|-|TRBV7-9
CASSRDRVGYGYTF
TGTGCCAGCAGCCGGGACAGGGTTGGCTATGGCTACACCTTC
>-|TRBJ2-7|-|TRBV19
CASSIQLSYEQYF
TGTGCCAGTAGTATCCAGCTATCCTACGAGCAGTACTTC
>-|TRBJ2-7|-|TRBV29-1
CSVEGQTYEQYF
TGCAGCGTTGAAGGGCAGACCTACGAGCAGTACTTC
>TRBD1|TRBJ1-2|-|TRBV6-1
CASSPGQGGNYGYTF
TGTGCCAGCAGCCCGGGACAGGGGGGTAACTATGGCTACACCTTC
>-|TRBJ2-2|-|TRBV29-1
CSVPGGTNTGELFF
TGCAGCGTCCCAGGGGGGACTAACACCGGGGAGCTGTTTTTT
>-|TRBJ1-1|-|TRBV4-1
CASSQGIIVNTEAFF
TGCGCCAGCAGCCAAGGAATAATTGTCAACACTGAAGCTTTCTTT
>-|TRBJ1-4|-|TRBV5-1
CASSPSGGDEKLFF
TGCGCCAGCAGCCCTTCGGGGGGGGACGAAAAACTGTTTTTT
>-|TRBJ2-7|-|TRBV19
CASSREGGEQYF
TGTGCCAGTTCCCGGGAAGGGGGCGAGCAGTACTTC
>-|TRBJ1-1|-|TRBV10-1
CASSALLDGNTEAFF
TGCGCCAGCAGTGCCCTTTTAGACGGGAACACTGAAGCTTTCTTT
>-|TRBJ1-1|-|TRBV14
CASSLSRLTEAFF
TGTGCCAGCAGCCTATCACGTCTCACTGAAGCTTTCTTT